One sample yielded the 14 T cell receptor beta chains listed below, sequenced in a study of T-cell reconstitution after alpha-beta-depleted transplantation in children. Construction of the TCRbeta library involved unique molecular identifiers. TCRdb redid the calling of the PCR reads with MiXCR, one entry per CDR3 protein. Among about 300,000 distinct CDR3 sequences, 6% to 10% were seen once, and the ten largest hold approximately 8.2%. General study points: T-cell numbers and diversity, one year after transplant, stemmed largely from T cells that were newly produced.

These receptors' antigens are unknown. Sequencing used peripheral blood, obtained 360 days after TCRalphabeta/CD19-depleted stem cell transplant. The receptors here all came from a female patient aged 2-15 years who had a stem cell transplant for Fanconi anemia, so the T cells may come from the graft donor.

The chain joins TRBV7-6 to TRBJ1-2; D is unresolved. The CDR3 runs 12 residues. V dropped 4 bases and J dropped 4 bases, with 7 bases sitting between them. CDR1 is SGHVS, CDR2 FNYEAQ, per germline. CDR3 nucleotides: TGTGCCAGCAGCTCCGACTTCTATGGCTACACCTTC. It is translated as CASSSDFYGYTF.

This clonotype was picked up many times. This chain connects TRBV29-1 to TRBJ2-1; 7 bases are a match to TRBD2. Germline CDR1 reads SQVTM; CDR2 reads ANQGSEA. J was trimmed by 4 bases and V by 4 bases; bases with no gene match: 7. The CDR3 is made up of 14 amino acids. The chain's CDR3 is CSVARAGVYNEQFF. The CDR3 coding sequence is TGCAGCGTTGCCAGGGCGGGGGTTTACAATGAGCAGTTCTTC.

The sample holds many counts of this clonotype. The rearrangement uses TRBV10-3 and TRBJ2-2; D remains ambiguous. Germline CDR1 is ENHRY and CDR2 is SYGVKD. The CDR3 contains 14 residues. The germline V and J ends were trimmed by 3 bases and 3 bases, with 8 bases remaining between them. The CDR3 DNA reads as TGTGCCATCAGTGAAACACGGGACACCGGGGAGCTGTTTTTT. Encoded protein: CAISETRDTGELFF.

Comment on this clonotype: A clone one base away is much larger, so this may be a read error. The rearrangement uses TRBV28 and TRBJ2-1; TRBD2 matches 8 bases. The J call is doubtful: the DNA matches TRBJ2-7 better. Germline values: CDR1 MDHEN, CDR2 SYDVKM. The CDR3 extends over 14 amino acids. The CDR3 reads CASSPAGEYNEQYF. The CDR3 bases are TGTGCCAGCAGTCCAGCGGGGGAGTACAATGAGCAGTACTTC.

This clonotype was counted between two and nine times. The V call is TRBV6-5, the J call TRBJ2-4; 8 bases fit TRBD1. There are 17 residues in the CDR3. J lost 3 bases, V lost 0 bases, and 7 bases had no gene match. Germline loops: CDR1 MNHEY, CDR2 SVGAGI. CDR3 DNA: TGTGCCAGCAGTTACTCGAGTTCAGACAGGGGCAAAAACATTCAGTACTTC. It is translated as CASSYSSSDRGKNIQYF.

This clonotype was seen ten or more times. This chain links TRBV12-3 or TRBV12-4 with TRBJ2-3; D may match TRBD1 or TRBD2 (5 bases each). V was pared by 3 bases and J by 6 bases, with 10 bases between. The CDR3 is made up of 13 amino acids. CDR3 amino acids: CASSFGAADTQYF. Written as DNA, the CDR3 is TGTGCCAGCAGTTTCGGGGCAGCGGATACGCAGTATTTT.

The chain links TRBV11-2 to TRBJ2-2; 10 bases align to TRBD1. J lost 7 bases, V lost 5 bases, and 16 bases had no gene match. This CDR3 contains 18 residues. From germline, CDR1 is SGHAT and CDR2 FQNNGV. The CDR3 sequence: CASSDSRRDRGRIGELFF. Here the CDR3 DNA reads TGTGCCAGCAGCGATTCGCGCCGGGACAGGGGTCGTATCGGGGAGCTGTTTTTT.

The chain combines TRBV11-2 with TRBJ2-7; 10 bases agree with TRBD1. Germline CDR1 reads SGHAT; CDR2 reads FQNNGV. The CDR3 is made up of 14 amino acids. The junction had 2 bases not matched to a gene; V was cut back by 1 base and J by 5 bases. Written as DNA, the CDR3 is TGTGCCAGCAGCTTAGCGACAGGGGGCAACGAGCAGTACTTC. As protein: CASSLATGGNEQYF.

This clonotype was counted at least ten times. This sequence joins TRBV12-3 or TRBV12-4 and TRBJ2-7; D is perhaps TRBD2 (5 bases). The CDR3 totals 13 residues. The V and J ends lost 6 bases and 11 bases respectively, with 20 bases between them. DNA of the CDR3: TGTGCCAGCAGCCCTGTCTTCGGGAATGGGGAGTACTTC. Translating gives CASSPVFGNGEYF.

This clonotype was seen only once. This could be a read error, since a much larger clone is one nucleotide away. This chain joins TRBV5-1 and TRBJ2-5; tentatively, D is TRBD2 (6 bases). The germline V gene has CDR1 SGHRS and CDR2 YFSETQ. This CDR3 has 13 amino acids. The ends were cut back, 5 bases at V and 5 bases at J, with 13 bases in the middle. For the CDR3, the DNA is TGCGCCAGCAGGGTGGGAAGCGGGGAGACCCAGTACTTC. Encoded protein: CASRVGSGETQYF. Using reference TRBV5-1 and TRBJ2-5 for the parts outside the CDR3, the full variable domain is KAGVTQTPRYLIKTRGQQVTLSCSPISGHRSVSWYQQTPGQGLQFLFEYFSETQRNKGNFPGRFSGRQFSNSRSEMNVSTLELGDSALYLCASRVGSGETQYFGPGTRLLVL.

This clonotype has ten or more counts. This chain joins TRBV29-1 and TRBJ2-1; D is undetermined. V was shortened by 5 bases and J by 9 bases, with 14 bases between the two germline ends. The CDR3 runs 12 residues. Per the germline V gene, CDR1 is SQVTM and CDR2 is ANQGSEA. In nucleotides, the CDR3 is TGCAGCGTTCCGGTTTCGGTAGGTGAGCAGTTCTTC. Amino acid sequence: CSVPVSVGEQFF.

In this sample, this clonotype turned up many times. The chain carries TRBV20-1 and TRBJ2-3; 9 nucleotides match TRBD2. This CDR3 comprises 15 residues. CDR1 is DFQATT and CDR2 is SNEGSKA in the germline V gene (reference sequence). V lost 6 bases, J lost 2 bases, and 9 bases stayed unmatched. As DNA, the CDR3 is TGCAGTGCCTCTCATAGCGGGAGCTTCACAGATACGCAGTATTTT. Translating it yields CSASHSGSFTDTQYF.

This clonotype was counted at least ten times. The chain has TRBV5-1 and TRBJ2-3, with 7 bases that match TRBD1. This CDR3 has 15 residues. The V gene end was trimmed by 2 bases and the J gene end by 2 bases; junction bases not matched to a gene: 5. Germline V CDR1 and CDR2: SGHRS, YFSETQ. The CDR3 bases are TGCGCCAGCAGCTTCCCGGGACAGCTCACAGATACGCAGTATTTT. It codes for CASSFPGQLTDTQYF.

This clonotype was seen many times. V is TRBV5-1 and J is TRBJ2-3; D is unclear. V dropped 1 base and J dropped 4 bases, with 10 bases sitting between them. Germline lookup yields CDR1 SGHRS and CDR2 YFSETQ. The CDR3 runs 14 residues. The CDR3 region is CASSLYSKADTQYF. CDR3 DNA sequence: TGCGCCAGCAGCTTGTACAGTAAAGCAGATACGCAGTATTTT.